The T cell receptor beta chain under discussion was sequenced for a study of blood T cell repertoires in COVID-19 (dated by TCRdb to the early 2020s). With regard to the full study: The collaborator samples originated in the United States, Italy and Spain and spanned the acute and convalescent phases of COVID-19. The prospective study material was composed of cDNA or gDNA derived from T cells, B-cell-depleted T cells, or PBMCs. Subjects who had been exposed to COVID-19, were actively infected with it, or had recovered from it provided the deeply sampled blood TCRbeta repertoires that made up the dataset. A freely available public database, intended as a resource for researchers studying the immune response to SARS-CoV-2, is where the repertoires were released. Samples came from the ongoing ImmuneRACE study (first 160 participants) plus 1,254 subjects from 6 global collaborators. Nearly every sample came with metadata listing a de-identified subject ID, COVID-19 status, age in years and sex. Where available, HLA class I and class II types were taken from metadata supplied by the sample provider and were not determined by assay-based typing.

TCRbeta CDR3 regions were amplified from genomic DNA by means of the immunoSEQ Assay, a bias-controlled multiplex PCR. The study's processing was this. The number of nucleated cells in each sample was estimated from the amplification of reference gene primers within the assay. Sequence reads were collapsed and filtered to measure the absolute abundance of every unique TCRbeta CDR3 rearrangement. For each sample, productive Simpson clonality was calculated as the square root of Simpson's diversity index across productive rearrangements. The immuneACCESS repertoire file appears here via TCRdb, limited to in-frame rearrangements. These files lack a portion of the clones; in checked studies, under half of the deficit traces to unresolved V genes, and the cause of the others is not known. The D gene and trimming were derived from the DNA, and the V and J assignments and clone size from that table. The sample table records approximately 400,000 clones; 91% of these occur just once. The ten largest account for just over 0.85% of the sample.

The count of this clone is one. Its antigen remains undetermined. There are no base qualities to consult, and no much larger clone falls within one base. Study-level results and caveats: The amount of clinical and demographic metadata varied by source and participant and was provided uncurated.

Participants in the prospective study were aged about 18 to 95 years, lived in under 30 United States geographic areas, and enrolled through a virtual design. To assign participants to cohorts, the prospective study relied on clinical history that participants themselves reported in a screening survey and a study questionnaire. Exposed participants had been in contact, within 2 weeks of entering the study, with a person who had a PCR-confirmed or clinician-diagnosed case of COVID-19. In the prospective study, mobile phlebotomists collected whole blood, serum and a nasopharyngeal or oropharyngeal swab from each participant. Participants in the prospective study had the option to provide additional blood draws and questionnaires over a roughly 2-month period. Prospective study blood samples were shipped either frozen or at room temperature before DNA extraction. For CDR1 and CDR2, the germline V gene lists SGHRS and YFSETQ. Measured from the cysteine to the phenylalanine, the CDR3 is 16 residues long. The retained sequence is limited to the CDR3, 48 bases, with the frame set at the first base. For this chain, trimming is 3 bases at the V end and 4 bases at the J end, and the number of junction bases without a gene match is 8.

The source is a woman between 40 and 55 years old who had been exposed to COVID-19. Sequencing was performed on PBMCs or T cells enriched from blood (not recorded which). The chain couples TRBV5-1 to TRBJ2-1; 9 of the junction bases match TRBD2. The CDR3 corresponds to CASSSGPTSGYNEQFF. The DNA reads as follows: TGCGCCAGCAGCTCGGGCCCGACTAGCGGATACAATGAGCAGTTCTTC.